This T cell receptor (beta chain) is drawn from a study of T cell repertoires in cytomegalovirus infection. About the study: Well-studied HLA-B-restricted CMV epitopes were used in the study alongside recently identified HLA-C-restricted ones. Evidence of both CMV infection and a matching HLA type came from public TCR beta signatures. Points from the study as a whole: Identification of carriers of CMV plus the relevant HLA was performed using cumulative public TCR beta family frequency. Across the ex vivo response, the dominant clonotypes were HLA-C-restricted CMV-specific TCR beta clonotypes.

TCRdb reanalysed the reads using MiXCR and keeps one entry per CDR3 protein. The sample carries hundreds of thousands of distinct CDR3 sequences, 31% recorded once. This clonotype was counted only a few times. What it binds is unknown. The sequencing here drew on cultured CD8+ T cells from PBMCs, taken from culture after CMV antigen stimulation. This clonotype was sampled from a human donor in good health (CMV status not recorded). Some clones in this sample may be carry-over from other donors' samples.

CDR3 sequence: CASRPGTGFQKLFF. CDR3 sequence (DNA): TGTGCCAGCAGGCCAGGGACAGGGTTCCAGAAACTGTTTTTT. This sequence joins TRBV28 and TRBJ1-4; 9 bases line up with TRBD1. The junction had 10 bases not matched to a gene; V was cut back by 6 bases and J by 11 bases. Germline V gives CDR1 MDHEN, CDR2 SYDVKM. The CDR3 length is 14 residues.